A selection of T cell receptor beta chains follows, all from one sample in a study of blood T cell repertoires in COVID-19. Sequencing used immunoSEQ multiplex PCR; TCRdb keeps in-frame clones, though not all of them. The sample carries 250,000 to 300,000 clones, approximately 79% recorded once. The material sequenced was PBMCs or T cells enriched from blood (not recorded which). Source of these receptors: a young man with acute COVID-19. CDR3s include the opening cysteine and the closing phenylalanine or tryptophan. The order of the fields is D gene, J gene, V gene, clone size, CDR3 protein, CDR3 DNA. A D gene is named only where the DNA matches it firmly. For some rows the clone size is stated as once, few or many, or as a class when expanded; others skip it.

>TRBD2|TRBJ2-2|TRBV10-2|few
CASMRGALRELFF
TGCGCCAGCATGCGGGGGGCGCTTCGGGAGCTGTTTTTT
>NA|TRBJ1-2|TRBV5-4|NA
CASSPQGSHGYTF
TGTGCCAGCAGCCCGCAGGGCTCCCATGGCTACACCTTC
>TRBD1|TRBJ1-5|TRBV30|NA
CAWSVGDSLNQPQHF
TGTGCCTGGAGTGTAGGGGACAGTCTCAATCAGCCCCAGCATTTT
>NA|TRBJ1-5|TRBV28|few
CASSYQLGGRPADQPQHF
TGTGCCAGCAGTTACCAGCTCGGAGGGCGGCCGGCCGATCAGCCCCAGCATTTT
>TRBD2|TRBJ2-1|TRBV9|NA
CASSVSGREADEQFF
TGTGCCAGCAGCGTTAGCGGGAGAGAGGCAGATGAGCAGTTCTTC
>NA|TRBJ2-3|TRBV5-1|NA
CASSQGLSTDTQYF
TGCGCCAGCAGCCAAGGACTGAGCACAGATACGCAGTATTTT
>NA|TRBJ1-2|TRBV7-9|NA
CASSPQASNYGYTF
TGTGCCAGCAGCCCACAGGCTTCTAACTATGGCTACACCTTC
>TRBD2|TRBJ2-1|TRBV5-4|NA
CASSPGLADHNEQFF
TGTGCCAGCAGCCCGGGACTAGCGGATCACAATGAGCAGTTCTTC
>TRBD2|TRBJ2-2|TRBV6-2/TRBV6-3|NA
CASSYAGGWPGELFF
TGTGCCAGCAGTTACGCGGGAGGGTGGCCCGGGGAGCTGTTTTTT
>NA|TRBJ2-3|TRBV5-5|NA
CASSFRSGDTDTQYF
TGTGCCAGCAGCTTTCGGTCGGGGGACACAGATACGCAGTATTTT
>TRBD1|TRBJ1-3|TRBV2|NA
CASSRDRGLDTIYF
TGTGCCAGCAGTCGCGACAGGGGCTTGGACACCATATATTTT
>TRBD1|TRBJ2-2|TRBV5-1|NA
CASSQDRGRTGELFF
TGCGCCAGCAGCCAAGACAGGGGGCGCACCGGGGAGCTGTTTTTT
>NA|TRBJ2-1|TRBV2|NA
CASKFRASYNEQFF
TGTGCCAGCAAATTCCGAGCCTCCTACAATGAGCAGTTCTTC
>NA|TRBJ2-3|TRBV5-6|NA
CASSLVGLLTDTQYF
TGTGCCAGCAGCTTGGTCGGACTCTTAACAGATACGCAGTATTTT
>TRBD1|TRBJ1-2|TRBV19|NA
CASSKYDRGLEGYTF
TGTGCCAGTAGTAAATATGACAGGGGGCTGGAGGGCTACACCTTC
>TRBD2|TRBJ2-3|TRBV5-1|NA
CASSLTSGRGDTQYF
TGTGCCAGCAGCTTGACTAGCGGGAGAGGAGATACGCAGTATTTT
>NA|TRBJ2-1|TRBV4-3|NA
CASSQVAERYNEQFF
TGCGCCAGCAGCCAAGTGGCGGAGCGGTACAATGAGCAGTTCTTC
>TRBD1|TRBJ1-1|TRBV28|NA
CASSFRDRDEAFF
TGTGCCAGCAGTTTTCGGGACAGGGACGAAGCTTTCTTT
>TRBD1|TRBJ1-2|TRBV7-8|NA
CASSFTGGTYGYTF
TGTGCCAGCAGTTTTACAGGGGGCACCTATGGCTACACCTTC
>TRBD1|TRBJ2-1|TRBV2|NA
CASRDSDRGGFGEQFF
TGTGCCAGCAGGGATTCGGACAGGGGAGGGTTCGGTGAGCAGTTCTTC
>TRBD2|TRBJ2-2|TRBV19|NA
CALGAGGTGELFF
TGTGCCCTCGGTGCGGGGGGTACCGGGGAGCTGTTTTTT
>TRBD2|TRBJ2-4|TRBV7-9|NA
CASSPGGTNNIQYF
TGTGCCAGCAGCCCGGGGGGAACCAATAACATTCAGTACTTC
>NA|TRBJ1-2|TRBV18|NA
CASSPLDNRFNYGYTF
TGTGCCAGCTCACCATTAGATAACAGATTTAACTATGGCTACACCTTC
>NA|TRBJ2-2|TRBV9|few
CASSVDPGRGGGELFF
TGTGCCAGCAGCGTAGATCCCGGCAGGGGCGGCGGGGAGCTGTTTTTT
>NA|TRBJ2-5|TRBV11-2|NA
CASSPLGGQETQYF
TGTGCCAGCAGCCCGCTGGGGGGACAAGAGACCCAGTACTTC
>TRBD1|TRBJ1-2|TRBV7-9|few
CASSSQGIIGYGYTF
TGTGCCAGCAGCTCACAGGGGATTATCGGCTATGGCTACACCTTC
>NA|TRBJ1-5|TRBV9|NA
CASSAGGYSNQPQHF
TGTGCCAGCAGCGCCGGGGGTTATAGCAATCAGCCCCAGCATTTT
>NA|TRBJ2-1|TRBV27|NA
CASSREPLREQFF
TGTGCCAGCAGTCGGGAGCCTCTAAGGGAGCAGTTCTTC
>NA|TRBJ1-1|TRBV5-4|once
CASSSDQSVRQVNAEAFF
TGTGCCAGCAGCTCGGATCAAAGCGTCAGACAGGTGAACGCTGAAGCTTTCTTT
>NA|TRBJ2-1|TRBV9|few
CASSPPRNEQFF
TGTGCCAGCAGCCCCCCGAGGAATGAGCAGTTCTTC
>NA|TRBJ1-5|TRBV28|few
CASRALGGEQPQHF
TGTGCCAGCAGAGCCTTAGGCGGGGAGCAGCCCCAGCATTTT
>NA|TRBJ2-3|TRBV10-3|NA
CAISYDADTQYF
TGTGCCATCAGTTACGATGCGGATACGCAGTATTTT
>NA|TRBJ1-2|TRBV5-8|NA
CASSPESRDNGYTF
TGTGCCAGCAGCCCCGAGAGCAGGGATAATGGCTACACCTTC
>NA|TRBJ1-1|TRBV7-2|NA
CASNFLGTPHSGEAFF
TGTGCCAGCAATTTCTTAGGGACACCCCATAGTGGTGAAGCTTTCTTT
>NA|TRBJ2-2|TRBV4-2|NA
CASSQAGGATGELFF
TGTGCCAGCAGCCAAGCTGGCGGGGCTACCGGGGAGCTGTTTTTT
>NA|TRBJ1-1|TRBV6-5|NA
CASSYRVNTEAFF
TGTGCCAGCAGTTACCGGGTTAACACTGAAGCTTTCTTT
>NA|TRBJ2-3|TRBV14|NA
CASSQVSGLSTDTQYF
TGTGCCAGCAGCCAAGTCTCGGGTCTTAGCACAGATACGCAGTATTTT
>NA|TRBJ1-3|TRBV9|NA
CASSAGREGTGNTIYF
TGTGCCAGCAGCGCAGGGAGGGAAGGGACTGGAAACACCATATATTTT
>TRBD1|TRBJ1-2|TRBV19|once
CASKGTGSRNYGYTF
TGTGCCAGTAAGGGGACAGGTTCACGCAACTATGGCTACACCTTC
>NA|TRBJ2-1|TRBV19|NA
CATSRGRVSYNEQFF
TGTGCCACATCTAGGGGGAGAGTATCCTACAATGAGCAGTTCTTC
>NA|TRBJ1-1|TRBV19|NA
CASASKNTEAFF
TGTGCCAGTGCTAGCAAGAACACTGAAGCTTTCTTT